The rows below give T cell receptor beta chains drawn from one sample of a study of CD8 T cells in Susac syndrome. TCRdb used MiXCR to reprocess the immunoSEQ multiplex PCR reads, holding one entry per CDR3 protein. The sample shows roughly 200,000 distinct CDR3 sequences, approximately 96% of them seen only once. Sequencing input: CD4+ T cells from PBMCs. Every receptor here comes from a human donor with multiple sclerosis. Both conserved end residues are trimmed from each CDR3.

V: TRBV29-1
CDR3: SAGGDGYT

V: TRBV5-1
CDR3: ASRGLAGADTQY

V: TRBV7-2
CDR3: ASSPYPVSKDTQY

V: TRBV2
CDR3: ASRRGNYGYT

V: TRBV29-1
CDR3: SVVPQTGSSYEQY

V: TRBV7-2
CDR3: ASSRPTNYNEQF

V: TRBV7-3
CDR3: ASSPTGLTDTQY

V: TRBV5-1
CDR3: ASSPGTTQETQY

V: TRBV20-1
CDR3: SATHRETDTQY

V: TRBV30
CDR3: AWSQTDQPQH

V: TRBV27
CDR3: ASSLLSGGEETQY

V: TRBV12-3/TRBV12-4
CDR3: ASSRDSEQPQH

V: TRBV4-3
CDR3: ASSQVAGTSTDTQY

V: TRBV7-9
CDR3: ASRQTGAYSPLH

V: TRBV30
CDR3: AWLAQHTEAF

V: TRBV12-3/TRBV12-4
CDR3: ASTDYSNQPQH

V: TRBV19
CDR3: ASSIVRGDYT

V: TRBV6-5
CDR3: ASSWGTGQRLYNEQF

V: TRBV7-9
CDR3: ASSSLPVHQNLQETQY

V: TRBV30
CDR3: AWSGARVNQPQH

V: TRBV12-5
CDR3: ASGSGTTYNEQF

V: TRBV18
CDR3: ASSPPWISGTDTQY

V: TRBV5-1
CDR3: ATRDRPLTGVGYT

V: TRBV3-1
CDR3: ASRSTTGSYGYT

V: TRBV20-1
CDR3: SAREEDRGRSPLH

V: TRBV29-1
CDR3: SVLGFGLPLAEQY

V: TRBV5-1
CDR3: ASRRESRTDTQY

V: TRBV6-5
CDR3: ASSITRGIQY

V: TRBV6-5
CDR3: ASIGVSRDRTEAF

V: TRBV20-1
CDR3: SAPGTSGFSYNEQF

V: TRBV3-1
CDR3: ASSLTRLGNNEQF

V: TRBV20-1
CDR3: SALPEVAKNIQY

V: TRBV29-1
CDR3: SVVMGTQETQY

V: TRBV20-1
CDR3: SARDLGLAGELF

V: TRBV12-3/TRBV12-4
CDR3: ASSPWVGQGNQPQH

V: TRBV9
CDR3: ASSLRPLQPGDTQY

V: TRBV29-1
CDR3: SVKIRAGVSNEQF

V: TRBV12-3/TRBV12-4
CDR3: ASSLRGVESPLH

V: TRBV24-1
CDR3: ATSDASGQIQETQY

V: TRBV29-1
CDR3: SVEDWVAGRLIDTQY

V: TRBV6-1
CDR3: ASSEVGRITTYEQY

V: TRBV28
CDR3: ASSQNLGQGYSEQF

V: TRBV30
CDR3: AWSDEESGYGYT